The sequence of this T cell receptor (beta chain) was determined in a study of T cell clusters in autoimmune cytopenias. TRB was amplified from approximately 250 ng of peripheral blood genomic DNA per sample. A note on this clonotype: Its antigen is unknown.

One tube held mixed TRB-A and TRB-B primer pools for touch-down PCR. TCRdb reanalyzed the multiplex PCR reads, giving one entry per CDR3 protein sequence and no DNA. This table holds about 6,000 distinct CDR3 sequences. Germline V CDR1 and CDR2: MRHNA, SNTAGT. This CDR3 region has 12 residues. Points from the study as a whole: A dominant lymphoma-associated repertoire apparently masked the cluster-lack signature in secondary cytopenia versus chronic lymphocytic leukemia.

The specimen was peripheral blood. This chain connects TRBV6-4 to TRBJ2-1; TCRdb reports TRBD1, a call that lacks DNA to check it against. This clonotype was sampled from a human donor with an autoimmune cytopenia or autoimmune hepatitis (not recorded which). The CDR3 here is CASSPGGWEQFF.